The 20 T cell receptor beta chains given below trace back to one sample, sequenced in a study of blood T cell repertoires in COVID-19. Clones were read by immunoSEQ multiplex PCR, and TCRdb kept only the in-frame ones, dropping some. The sample records 300,000 or so clones, about 90% being singletons. Sequenced: peripheral blood. The receptors were gathered from a woman between 45 and 65 years old who had recovered from COVID-19.

This chain joins TRBV5-4 and TRBJ2-2; 8 positions agree with TRBD2. The ends lost 0 bases at V and 3 bases at J; junction bases unmatched: 4. Germline V lookup: CDR1 SGHNT, CDR2 YYREEE (reference sequence). CDR3 length: 16 amino acids. The CDR3, as DNA: TGTGCCAGCAGCTTGGTCGGGGGGGCCGACACCGGGGAGCTGTTTTTT. Its translation is CASSLVGGADTGELFF.

The chain recombines TRBV24-1 with TRBJ1-2, with no clear D. Germline CDR1 KGHDR, CDR2 SFDVKD. V dropped 0 bases and J dropped 8 bases, with 3 bases sitting between them. The CDR3 runs to 11 residues. The CDR3 protein is CATSDLQGYTF. For the CDR3, the DNA is TGTGCCACCAGTGATTTGCAGGGCTACACCTTC.

The genes are TRBV30 and TRBJ2-2, with a weak D call TRBD2 (5 bases). The CDR3 extends over 13 amino acids. CDR1 is GTSNPN and CDR2 is SVGIG in the germline V gene (reference sequence). V lost 0 bases and J lost 5, with 7 bases in between. This CDR3 reads CAWSVRETGELFF. DNA for the CDR3: TGTGCCTGGAGTGTTCGGGAAACCGGGGAGCTGTTTTTT.

J is TRBJ2-7 and V is TRBV7-8, with TRBD1 matching 7 bases. The V segment lost 5 bases and the J segment 4 bases; nucleotides outside the gene matches: 2. The CDR3 sequence is 12 residues long. Germline CDR1 SGHVS, CDR2 FQNEAQ. The CDR3 here is CASSRDRYEQYF. The CDR3, as DNA: TGTGCCAGCAGCCGGGACAGATACGAGCAGTACTTC.

The rearrangement joins TRBV28 to TRBJ2-5, with D perhaps matching TRBD1 (6 bases). The CDR3 totals 12 residues. V gave up 8 bases and J gave up 0 bases, with 7 bases separating them. CDR1 is MDHEN, CDR2 SYDVKM, per germline. The DNA for the CDR3 is TGTGCCAGCCGGGACAACCAAGAGACCCAGTACTTC. Encoded protein: CASRDNQETQYF.

This clone was picked up one time. V usage is TRBV6-5 and J usage is TRBJ1-5, with D possibly being TRBD1 (5 bases). The length of the CDR3 is 15 residues. Deletions cut 7 bases from V and 6 bases from J, with 19 bases between. Germline lookup yields CDR1 MNHEY and CDR2 SVGAGI. CDR3 nucleotide sequence: TGTGCCAGCACCGAGGTAGGGGCGGGGGGTCAGCCCCAGCATTTT. Amino acid sequence: CASTEVGAGGQPQHF.

The chain carries TRBV5-1 and TRBJ2-1; D is undetermined. The V end was cut by 0 bases, the J end by 4 bases, with 11 bases between. Germline CDR1 reads SGHRS; CDR2 reads YFSETQ. The CDR3 totals 15 residues. This chain's CDR3 is CASSLADNRYNEQFF. The DNA of the CDR3 is TGCGCCAGCAGCTTGGCAGACAACCGATACAATGAGCAGTTCTTC.

The rearrangement links TRBV11-2 to TRBJ1-2, with 9 bases fitting TRBD1. Germline CDR1 is SGHAT and CDR2 is FQNNGV. Unmatched junction bases numbered 5, after V lost 5 bases and J lost 4 bases. This CDR3 spans 14 amino acids. The CDR3 loop reads CASSPRQGVYGYTF. CDR3 DNA sequence: TGTGCCAGCAGCCCACGACAGGGGGTCTATGGCTACACCTTC.

V gene TRBV7-6 combines with J gene TRBJ2-7; TRBD1 aligns across 11 bases. Germline V lookup: CDR1 SGHVS, CDR2 FNYEAQ. CDR3 length equals 15 residues. After removal of 5 bases from V and 5 bases from J, the junction contained 8 bases not matched to a gene. The CDR3 nucleotides read TGTGCCAGCAGCGGACAGGGGGCCCCGGTGGACGAGCAGTACTTC. Protein product: CASSGQGAPVDEQYF.

The CDR3 DNA sequence: TGTGCCAGCAGCCTAATCAACACAGGGGGCGGGATGGATACGCAGTATTTT. This encodes CASSLINTGGGMDTQYF. V and J are TRBV2 and TRBJ2-3; 9 nucleotides match TRBD1. Losses at the gene ends were 6 bases for V and 6 bases for J; bases not matched to a gene: 16. Germline CDR1 and CDR2: SNHLY and FYNNEI. The CDR3 runs 17 residues.

The chain joins TRBV7-9 to TRBJ1-5, with D possibly being TRBD1 (6 bases). Germline lookup yields CDR1 SEHNR and CDR2 FQNEAQ (reference sequence). Trimming took off 1 base at V and 6 bases at J, with 13 bases between the two ends. The CDR3 extends over 15 amino acids. The CDR3 region is CASSLGGRFTQPQHF. CDR3 sequence (DNA): TGTGCCAGCAGCTTAGGGGGGCGCTTTACTCAGCCCCAGCATTTT.

The chain combines TRBV2 with TRBJ2-7, with D tentatively TRBD2 (5 bases). Germline CDR1 reads SNHLY; CDR2 reads FYNNEI. The ends were cut back, 2 bases at V and 5 bases at J, with 13 bases in the middle. The CDR3 runs 14 residues. The CDR3 sequence: CASSELFERDEQYF. The CDR3 DNA follows: TGTGCCAGCAGTGAATTGTTTGAGAGGGACGAGCAGTACTTC.

V and J are TRBV12-3 or TRBV12-4 and TRBJ2-1; D is perhaps TRBD2 (7 bases). This CDR3 has 11 residues. Trimming cost V 5 bases and J 9 bases, with 8 bases left between them. The DNA of the CDR3 is TGTGCCAGCAGTAGGGGGGGTGAGCAGTTCTTC. It codes for CASSRGGEQFF.

The CDR3 spells CAARSGTASYEQYF. The CDR3 nucleotides read TGTGCCGCCCGGTCCGGGACAGCCTCCTACGAGCAGTACTTC. The chain combines TRBV28 with TRBJ2-7; 7 bases align to TRBD1. The CDR3 runs to 14 residues. Trimming at V came to 11 bases and at J to 0 bases, leaving 10 bases not matched to a gene. Germline CDR1 is MDHEN and CDR2 is SYDVKM.

The chain uses TRBV4-3 and TRBJ1-5; D may be TRBD1 (6 bases). CDR3 size: 15 residues. Germline CDR1 reads LGHNA; CDR2 reads YSLEER. Trimming pared 0 bases from V and 6 bases from J, leaving 12 bases between. CDR3 coding DNA: TGCGCCAGCAGCCAAGACGGGGGGGGGCTTCAGCCCCAGCATTTT. Encoded protein: CASSQDGGGLQPQHF.

This clone was detected only once. This chain connects TRBV6-5 to TRBJ1-2, with 8 positions matching TRBD1. Trimming removed 6 bases from V and 6 bases from J; junction bases left unmatched: 6. Germline V lookup: CDR1 MNHEY, CDR2 SVGAGI. CDR3 length: 13 residues. The CDR3 DNA reads as TGTGCCAGCAGACGCCAGGGGGCGCATGGCTACACCTTC. It encodes CASRRQGAHGYTF.

The chain is built from TRBV5-4 and TRBJ2-5, with 14 nucleotides matching TRBD2. With 4 bases clipped from V and 5 bases from J, the junction kept 4 bases outside the gene matches. The CDR3 consists of 15 residues. CDR1 SGHNT and CDR2 YYREEE come from the germline V gene (reference sequence). DNA for the CDR3: TGTGCCAGCAGCACGGGACTAGCGGGAGTGGAGACCCAGTACTTC. Encoded protein: CASSTGLAGVETQYF.

The chain uses TRBV5-6 and TRBJ1-5; D is uncertain. Trimming took 2 bases from V and 4 from J, leaving 7 bases between them. Germline V gene data show CDR1 as SGHDT and CDR2 as YYEEEE. The CDR3 sequence is 13 residues long. CDR3 nucleotides: TGTGCCAGCAGCTTTGGAGGGAATCAGCCCCAGCATTTT. Residues: CASSFGGNQPQHF.

The rearrangement joins TRBV6-2 or TRBV6-3 to TRBJ2-2; TRBD1 agrees at 7 bases. CDR3 length equals 15 residues. V trimming: 2 bases; J trimming: 6 bases; junction bases outside the gene matches: 6. Per germline, CDR1 MNHEY and CDR2 SVGEGT. CDR3 nucleotide sequence: TGTGCCAGCAGTTACGACAGGGCAGTACCCGGGGAGCTGTTTTTT. As protein: CASSYDRAVPGELFF.

This clone showed up just once. The chain is built from TRBV4-1 and TRBJ1-5, with 8 nucleotides matching TRBD1. This CDR3 is 16 amino acids long. V was pared by 4 bases and J by 5 bases, with 10 bases of the junction left unmatched. The germline gives CDR1 MGHRA, CDR2 YSYEKL. This CDR3 is CASSRRDRGGYQPQHF. The CDR3 nucleotides are TGCGCCAGCAGCCGACGAGACAGGGGAGGATATCAGCCCCAGCATTTT.